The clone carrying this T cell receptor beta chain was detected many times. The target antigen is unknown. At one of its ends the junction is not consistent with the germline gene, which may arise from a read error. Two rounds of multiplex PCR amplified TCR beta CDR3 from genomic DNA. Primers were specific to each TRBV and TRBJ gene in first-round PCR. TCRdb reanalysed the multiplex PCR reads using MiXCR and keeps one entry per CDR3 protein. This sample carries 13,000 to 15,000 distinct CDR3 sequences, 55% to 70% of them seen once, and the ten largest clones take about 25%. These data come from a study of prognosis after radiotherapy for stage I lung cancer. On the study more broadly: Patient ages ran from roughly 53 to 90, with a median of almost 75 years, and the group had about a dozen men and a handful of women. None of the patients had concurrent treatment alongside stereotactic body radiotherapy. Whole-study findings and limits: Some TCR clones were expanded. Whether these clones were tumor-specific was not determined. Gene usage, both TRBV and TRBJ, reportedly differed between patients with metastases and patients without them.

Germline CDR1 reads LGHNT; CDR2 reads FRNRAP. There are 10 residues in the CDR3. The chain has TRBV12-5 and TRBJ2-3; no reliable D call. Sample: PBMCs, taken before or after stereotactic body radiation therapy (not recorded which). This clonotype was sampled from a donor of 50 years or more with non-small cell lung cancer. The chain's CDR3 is CASGFFPANF. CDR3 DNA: TGTGCTAGTGGTTTCTTTCCCGCAAATTTT.